This note documents a single T cell receptor beta chain sequence. Its target antigen remains unknown. Per-base quality was not reported, and no clone a single base away is much larger than it. The germline V gene sets CDR1 to ENHRY and CDR2 to SYGVKD. The CDR3, from cysteine to phenylalanine, totals 13 residues. Only CDR3 DNA is held: 39 bases, read in frame from base 1. V lost 8 bases and J lost 2 bases, and the count of bases not matched to a germline gene is 5. The hyperthyroidism patients were 18 to 65 years old and newly diagnosed, with a disease duration of less than 2 months. Patients with other autoimmune diseases, uncontrolled infections, pregnancy or lactation were excluded from the study. Clinical symptoms, serum thyroxine, TRAb, thyroid ultrasound and orbital computed tomography were used for diagnosis. Total RNA was extracted using Trizol reagent, and RNA quality was checked on an Agilent 2100 Bioanalyzer.

For repertoire sequencing, TCR beta CDR3 regions were amplified from RNA transcripts. HTBI primers and the Qiagen OneStep RT-PCR kit were used in a first-round RT-PCR, which was followed by a second-round multiplex PCR, size selection and purification. Sequencing of the libraries was carried out on an Illumina HiSeq2000 in paired-end mode with 100 bp reads. The authors' pipeline ran thus. SOAPnuke was used for read processing, and reads with adapters, uncalled bases, a mean Phred below 15, or no exact constant-primer or identifier match were discarded. High-quality paired reads were merged with COPE v1.2.5. Clonotypes were defined as unique nucleotide sequences and were aligned to IMGT TRB V, D and J references using MiTCR v1.1. The analysis was limited to V-J combinations with a frequency above 0.0001, which together covered 99% to 99.2% of repertoires. A TCR clonal expansion and chaos score per V-J combination was defined as the ratio of F50 clonal expansion to chaos observed in the TCRdist matrix. Welch's t-statistics and random forest were used to narrow the features down to approximately 13 V-J combinations, which were then fed into a naive Bayes classifier. The similarity between thyroid and blood repertoires was quantified using the Morisita-Horn index. Starting from the raw public reads, TCRdb applied fastp trimming at Q25, assembled clones with MiXCR and retained in-frame beta chains. For every CDR3 protein sequence, its rows merge into one entry that carries the most common genes and DNA. The V and J calls were not made by the authors but by TCRdb's processing. The sample table shows 900,000 to 1,200,000 distinct CDR3 sequences, and about 35% are seen once. The ten biggest clones cover 11% of the sample.

This specimen belongs to a study of Graves' ophthalmopathy and Graves' hyperthyroidism listed by TCRdb under 2018. Notes on the research overall: Hyperthyroidism was considered stable if no progression to ophthalmopathy occurred within 18 months of follow-up. To tell Graves' ophthalmopathy apart from Graves' hyperthyroidism, and to predict which patients would progress to ophthalmopathy, the study relied on TCR beta repertoire signatures. T-cell repertoires of thyroid tissue and blood were compared in over 5 hyperthyroidism patients. To explore V-J signatures that distinguish ophthalmopathy from hyperthyroidism, a discovery set of around 100 patients was enrolled, made up of 43 with ophthalmopathy and around 60 with stable hyperthyroidism. In total, 135 blood samples were TCR-sequenced: under 45 ophthalmopathy, 75 hyperthyroidism and some 17 hyperthyroidism-to-ophthalmopathy patients. The independent validation cohort included 18 hyperthyroidism patients plus 17 patients who later progressed from hyperthyroidism to ophthalmopathy. Following sampling, methimazole starting at 30 mg daily was administered to hyperthyroidism patients, and high-dose intravenous methylprednisolone was administered to ophthalmopathy patients. General findings and caveats noted by the study authors: Most expanded thyroid clonotypes with a frequency above 0.001 also appeared in blood, which suggests that blood repertoires may reflect the immune response in the thyroid. The 13-signature model separated ophthalmopathy from stable hyperthyroidism with approximately 90% sensitivity and approximately 83% specificity in cross-validation, and 80%/75% in the test set. Sample size was not predetermined statistically, and investigators were not blinded to group allocation. In validation, the model predicted ophthalmopathy progression with 70.59% sensitivity and approximately 72% specificity; approximately 12 predicted patients were CT-confirmed with GO in a median of approximately 6.5 months.

The sequence derives from an adult man with Graves' hyperthyroidism. The sequencing input was peripheral blood or thyroid tissue (not recorded which). The rearranged chain carries TRBV10-3 and TRBJ2-5; 7 bases in the junction line up with TRBD1. CDR3 reads: CAIGQVSQETQYF. The DNA reads TGTGCCATCGGACAGGTTTCTCAAGAGACCCAGTACTTC.